This T cell receptor beta chain was captured in a study of graft-versus-host responses after intestinal transplantation. Only one count was recorded for this clone. Its antigen is not identified. Points from the study as a whole: Ileal or blood samples showed some GvH clones first, and such clones were also found in recipient marrow. Association was observed between peak circulating GvH clone levels and early post-transplant HvG declines.

V was clipped by 4 bases and J by 0 bases; unmatched bases: 15. The V gene's germline CDR1 is MDHEN and CDR2 SYDVKM. The CDR3 is 18 amino acids. This table comes from immunoSEQ multiplex PCR, and its TCRdb copy is limited to in-frame clones, with some not included. The sample contains 50,000 to 60,000 clones, around 90% of which appear only once. The clonotype was recovered from a human donor who was the organ donor for an intestinal transplant. Sequenced here: unstimulated CD4+ T cells sorted from spleen or lymph node cells, sampled before transplant. The chain combines TRBV28 with TRBJ2-7; 7 bases are shared with TRBD1. The CDR3 region has the DNA TGTGCCAGCAGTTCCTATTTGGGGCGCAGGGGGAGCTCCTACGAGCAGTACTTC. It is translated as CASSSYLGRRGSSYEQYF. Based on the CDR3 plus reference TRBV28 and TRBJ2-7, the full variable domain is DVKVTQSSRYLVKRTGEKVFLECVQDMDHENMFWYRQDPGLGLRLIYFSYDVKMKEKGDIPEGYSVSREKKERFSLILESASTNQTSMYLCASSSYLGRRGSSYEQYFGPGTRLTVT.